This passage covers 18 T cell receptor beta chains from one sample sequenced in a study of cytomegalovirus exposure and HLA in healthy donors. The primer mix had 60 Vbeta and 13 Jbeta primers. Only in-frame clones appear in the TCRdb table, and some are missing; sequencing was by immunoSEQ multiplex PCR. Among 140,000 or so clones listed, around 75% were seen once. Input material: PBMCs. The source of these receptors is a woman in her twenties or thirties in good health and CMV-seronegative.

The chain recombines TRBV10-3 with TRBJ1-1; 8 positions agree with TRBD1. CDR3 length: 14 residues. V shed 1 base, J shed 4 bases, and the junction held 2 bases outside the gene matches. Per the germline V gene, CDR1 is ENHRY and CDR2 is SYGVKD. The CDR3 DNA reads TGTGCCATCAGTGAGTGGGGGACAGGCACTGAAGCTTTCTTT. This translates into CAISEWGTGTEAFF.

This chain joins TRBV7-6 and TRBJ1-3; D unclear. Germline values: CDR1 SGHVS, CDR2 FNYEAQ. V lost 2 bases, J lost 0 bases, and 8 bases lay in between. This CDR3 comprises 15 residues. CDR3 sequence: CASSLSGSSGNTIYF. In DNA, the CDR3 is TGTGCCAGCAGCTTAAGTGGTAGCTCTGGAAACACCATATATTTT.

V usage is TRBV7-9 and J usage is TRBJ2-2, with unresolved D. CDR3 length equals 14 residues. Germline lookup yields CDR1 SEHNR and CDR2 FQNEAQ (reference sequence). The V end lost 2 bases, the J end lost 1 base, and 5 bases lay between the germline ends. The CDR3 is CASSLLLNTGELFF. The CDR3 nucleotides read TGTGCCAGCAGCTTATTACTGAACACCGGGGAGCTGTTTTTT.

The chain combines TRBV6-1 with TRBJ2-2; D is unresolved. Germline CDR1 is MNHNS and CDR2 is SASEGT. The CDR3 contains 14 residues. V gave up 3 bases and J gave up 6 bases, with 11 bases separating them. CDR3 region: CASSDYALSGELFF. The CDR3 DNA reads TGTGCCAGCAGTGACTACGCCCTTTCCGGGGAGCTGTTTTTT.

The chain recombines TRBV28 with TRBJ1-5; TRBD1 is a possible D gene (5 bases). Germline CDR1 and CDR2: MDHEN and SYDVKM. This CDR3 spans 13 amino acids. V gave up 3 bases and J gave up 7 bases, with 10 bases separating them. The CDR3 sequence: CASSFLGGQPQHF. Written as DNA, the CDR3 is TGTGCCAGCAGTTTTCTCGGGGGACAGCCCCAGCATTTT.

The chain employs TRBV7-2 and TRBJ2-1, with 8 nucleotides matching TRBD2. The germline CDR1 and CDR2 sequences are SGHTA and FQGNSA. V dropped 1 base and J dropped 5; count of bases not matched to a gene: 10. The CDR3 spans 17 residues. The DNA of the CDR3 is TGTGCCAGCAGCTTAGTCGGGAGCGGGGGATATCACAATGAGCAGTTCTTC. Protein: CASSLVGSGGYHNEQFF.

The chain carries TRBV6-5 and TRBJ2-7; the D gene is possibly TRBD2 (5 bases). The CDR3 contains 15 residues. Germline CDR1 is MNHEY and CDR2 is SVGAGI. Between the trimmed V and J ends, which lost 0 bases and 0 bases, there was a span of 9 bases. The CDR3 loop is CASSYSTGNSYEQYF. CDR3 bases: TGTGCCAGCAGTTACTCGACCGGGAACTCCTACGAGCAGTACTTC.

For the CDR3, the DNA is TGCAGCGTTGAAGGGCACCTCCAAGAGACCCAGTACTTC. Amino acids: CSVEGHLQETQYF. This chain links TRBV29-1 with TRBJ2-5; D uncertain. V shed 1 base and J shed 1 base, with 7 bases lying between them. The CDR3 runs to 13 residues. CDR1 and CDR2 from the germline V gene are SQVTM and ANQGSEA.

This clone was detected only a few times. V usage is TRBV28 and J usage is TRBJ2-4; D is perhaps TRBD2 (6 bases). This CDR3 has 17 residues. V lost 5 bases, J lost 1 base, and 18 bases lay in between. Germline CDR1 reads MDHEN; CDR2 reads SYDVKM. CDR3 DNA sequence: TGTGCCAGCAGTACTTGGGGACTTCGGAGGGCCAAAAACATTCAGTACTTC. Translating gives CASSTWGLRRAKNIQYF.

CDR3 sequence: CASSPGGSPYNSPLHF. CDR3 coding DNA: TGTGCCAGCAGCCCGGGGGGGAGCCCCTATAATTCACCCCTCCACTTT. The J gene is TRBJ1-6, the V gene TRBV5-4, with a possible D match to TRBD1 (5 bases). The CDR3 extends over 16 amino acids. V lost 4 bases to trimming and J lost 2 bases, with 13 bases between them. From germline, CDR1 is SGHNT and CDR2 YYREEE (reference sequence).

The gene calls are TRBV4-2 and TRBJ2-3; TRBD2 matches 14 bases. This CDR3 is 17 amino acids long. The V gene end was trimmed by 3 bases and the J gene end by 4 bases; junction bases not matched to a gene: 6. The germline gives CDR1 LGHNA, CDR2 YNFKEQ. The CDR3 DNA reads as TGTGCCAGCAGCCAGAGGACTAGCGGGGGGCCTCCAGATACGCAGTATTTT. Amino acids: CASSQRTSGGPPDTQYF.

Only a few counts were recorded for this clone. V is TRBV5-8 and J is TRBJ2-1; 12 bases agree with TRBD2. Germline V gives CDR1 SGHTS, CDR2 YDEGEE. This CDR3 region has 16 residues. Germline trimming cut 4 bases from V and 4 bases from J; bases unmatched to any gene: 6. DNA of the CDR3: TGTGCCAGCAGCCGGACCGGGACTAGCGGGTACAATGAGCAGTTCTTC. This encodes CASSRTGTSGYNEQFF.

The chain joins TRBV19 to TRBJ2-7; a weak D match, TRBD1 (5 bases). Germline CDR1 reads LNHDA; CDR2 reads SQIVND (reference sequence). V lost 3 bases and J lost 2, with 8 bases in between. This CDR3 is built from 13 residues. CDR3 bases: TGTGCCAGTAGTATGGGGCGGACCTACGAGCAGTACTTC. It codes for CASSMGRTYEQYF.

This chain joins TRBV10-1 and TRBJ2-5; the D gene is possibly TRBD2 (5 bases). V was clipped by 3 bases and J by 4 bases, with 15 bases between them. CDR3 length: 15 amino acids. Germline values: CDR1 WNHNN, CDR2 SYGVQD (reference sequence). CDR3 sequence reads: CASSEAPGNPETQYF. CDR3 in DNA: TGCGCCAGCAGTGAAGCTCCGGGGAACCCAGAGACCCAGTACTTC.

To note about this clone: One junction end disagrees with the germline gene, perhaps due to a read error. V gene TRBV5-1 combines with J gene TRBJ1-2, with 8 bases that match TRBD1. Germline V lookup: CDR1 SGHRS, CDR2 YFSETQ. The CDR3 is 13 residues long. The CDR3: CASNLDRALGYTF. The CDR3 nucleotides read TGCGCCAGCAACTTGGACAGGGCCCTTGGCTACACCTTC.

The chain joins TRBV7-9 to TRBJ1-5; D may be TRBD1 (5 bases). The CDR3 length is 13 residues. Germline lookup yields CDR1 SEHNR and CDR2 FQNEAQ (reference sequence). Trimming shortened V by 5 bases and J by 5 bases, and 10 bases separated the two germline ends. CDR3 DNA: TGTGCCAGCAGCCGGACGGGGGATCAGCCCCAGCATTTT. As protein: CASSRTGDQPQHF.

The V call is TRBV2, the J call TRBJ1-3, with 8 bases matching TRBD1. J lost 2 bases, V lost 3 bases, and 9 bases had no gene match. CDR1 and CDR2 (germline): SNHLY, FYNNEI. The CDR3 consists of 17 residues. The CDR3 DNA reads TGTGCCAGCAGTGAGGTACCAGGGGGCGACACTGGAAACACCATATATTTT. This gives the protein CASSEVPGGDTGNTIYF.

The chain joins TRBV2 to TRBJ2-5; 16 positions agree with TRBD2. The CDR3 spans 17 residues. V lost 7 bases, J lost 4 bases, and 9 bases stayed unmatched. From germline, CDR1 is SNHLY and CDR2 FYNNEI. CDR3 in amino acids: CASNRGLAGGLGETQYF. The CDR3 DNA reads as TGTGCCAGCAATCGGGGACTAGCGGGAGGGCTGGGAGAGACCCAGTACTTC.